The present TCR beta chain was sequenced within a study of blood T cell repertoires in COVID-19. On the study more broadly: Samples representing acute and convalescent COVID-19 were sourced from the United States, Italy and Spain. From T cells, B-cell-depleted T cells, or PBMCs came the material, which was cDNA or gDNA.

As originally analysed: Amplifying reference gene primers gave estimates of nucleated cell counts. Profiling relied on immunoSEQ multiplex PCR, and the TCRdb table lists in-frame clones only, not all of them. V and J calls and clone size come straight from that table; D and trimming were deduced from the DNA. The table shows approximately 250,000 clones, with 86% occurring only once. This clone appeared a single time. Deletions cut 4 bases from V and 1 base from J, with 9 bases between. The CDR3 covers 14 residues. In germline, CDR1 is SGHAT, CDR2 FQDESV (reference sequence). The genes are TRBV11-1 and TRBJ2-3; D ambiguous. The sequencing input was peripheral blood. This sequence originates from a man aged 25 to 45 with active or convalescent COVID-19. In nucleotides, the CDR3 is TGTGCCAGCAGCTACACCCTCGGCACAGATACGCAGTATTTT. Protein: CASSYTLGTDTQYF. The full variable domain, rest sourced from reference TRBV11-1 and TRBJ2-3, is EAEVAQSPRYKITEKSQAVAFWCDPISGHATLYWYRQILGQGPELLVQFQDESVVDDSQLPKDRFSAERLKGVDSTLKIQPAELGDSAMYLCASSYTLGTDTQYFGPGTRLTVL.